One and the same sample provided the 32 T cell receptor beta chains below, sequenced in a study of cytomegalovirus exposure and HLA in healthy donors. Amplification used 60 Vbeta primers and 13 Jbeta primers. Measured with immunoSEQ multiplex PCR; TCRdb has only the in-frame clones, and not every one. Of about 86,000 clones detected, just over 70% appear once; the ten largest clones hold approximately 8.9%. Sequenced sample: PBMCs. The receptors were gathered from a man in his sixties in good health and CMV-seronegative.

The chain links TRBV5-1 to TRBJ1-3; 7 bases fit TRBD1. Germline CDR1 reads SGHRS; CDR2 reads YFSETQ. There are 15 residues in the CDR3. V lost 6 bases and J lost 0; bases outside the gene matches: 6. CDR3 sequence reads: CASKRTGSSGNTIYF. CDR3 DNA: TGCGCCAGCAAGAGGACAGGTAGCTCTGGAAACACCATATATTTT.

V and J are TRBV7-9 and TRBJ2-2; D perhaps matches TRBD2 (5 bases). There are 13 residues in the CDR3. Germline CDR1 SEHNR, CDR2 FQNEAQ (reference sequence). V was trimmed by 5 bases and J by 4 bases, leaving 8 bases between them. CDR3 nucleotide sequence: TGTGCCAGCAGCCCGAGGGTCACCGGGGAGCTGTTTTTT. This encodes CASSPRVTGELFF.

This chain uses TRBV30 with TRBJ2-3; 7 bases fit TRBD2. The CDR3 sequence is 14 residues long. The germline gives CDR1 GTSNPN, CDR2 SVGIG (reference sequence). V gave up 4 bases and J gave up 4 bases; unmatched junction bases: 8. CDR3 amino acids: CAWNGGGSPDTQYF. CDR3 DNA sequence: TGTGCCTGGAATGGCGGGGGTTCCCCAGATACGCAGTATTTT.

A few counts support this clone. The DNA of the CDR3 is TGTGCCAGCAGCAAAGCGCGACTAGCGGGCTACAATGAGCAGTTCTTC. It encodes CASSKARLAGYNEQFF. The chain links TRBV21-1 to TRBJ2-1; TRBD2 was called by the table and not checked on the DNA. TRBV21-1 is termed a pseudogene. The CDR3 is 16 amino acids.

The J gene is TRBJ1-3, the V gene TRBV28; 9 nucleotides match TRBD1. With 7 bases clipped from V and 0 bases from J, the junction kept 10 bases outside the gene matches. Germline V lookup: CDR1 MDHEN, CDR2 SYDVKM. The CDR3 runs 17 residues. The CDR3 DNA is TGTGCCAGCACCTATAGCGGGACAGGGAGCTCTGGAAACACCATATATTTT. This sequence encodes CASTYSGTGSSGNTIYF.

The chain employs TRBV11-2 and TRBJ1-3, with a possible D match to TRBD1 (5 bases). V lost 6 bases to trimming and J lost 0 bases, with 12 bases between them. CDR1 and CDR2 from the germline V gene are SGHAT and FQNNGV. The CDR3 covers 15 residues. CDR3 sequence reads: CASSNLGGSGNTIYF. CDR3 coding DNA: TGTGCCAGCAGTAACCTCGGGGGCTCTGGAAACACCATATATTTT.

CDR3 amino acids: CASSLTSGVGNEQFF. The DNA for the CDR3 is TGCGCCAGCAGCTTGACTAGCGGGGTCGGCAATGAGCAGTTCTTC. The rearrangement uses TRBV5-1 and TRBJ2-1; 10 positions agree with TRBD2. The germline gives CDR1 SGHRS, CDR2 YFSETQ. The J segment lost 6 bases and the V segment lost 1 base, leaving 4 bases of the junction unmatched. The CDR3 has 15 residues.

This clone was counted once. V gene TRBV10-3 combines with J gene TRBJ1-2; 9 bases fit TRBD1. V trimming: 6 bases; J trimming: 4 bases; junction bases outside the gene matches: 9. The CDR3 length is 15 residues. Looked up from germline, CDR1 is ENHRY and CDR2 is SYGVKD. CDR3 sequence reads: CAIRNGQGPGYGYTF. CDR3 in DNA: TGTGCCATCAGGAACGGACAGGGGCCGGGCTATGGCTACACCTTC.

V usage is TRBV19 and J usage is TRBJ1-3; D gene unclear. CDR1 and CDR2 from the germline V gene are LNHDA and SQIVND (reference sequence). CDR3 length: 11 residues. Trimming stripped 9 bases from V and 3 bases from J, with 6 bases between. The CDR3 reads CASSVGNTIYF. The DNA for the CDR3 is TGTGCCAGCTCGGTTGGAAACACCATATATTTT.

This clone was counted a single time. The V gene is TRBV7-2, the J gene TRBJ1-1; D call uncertain. The V gene lost 3 bases and the J gene lost 4 bases, with 12 bases spanning the gap. Germline values: CDR1 SGHTA, CDR2 FQGNSA. The CDR3 is 14 residues long. The CDR3 nucleotides are TGTGCCAGCAGCTTGCAAGTAGATCTCACTGAAGCTTTCTTT. Residues: CASSLQVDLTEAFF.

This clone was observed a handful of times. The chain has TRBV2 and TRBJ2-1, with unresolved D. V dropped 6 bases and J dropped 6 bases, with 6 bases sitting between them. The germline gives CDR1 SNHLY, CDR2 FYNNEI. This CDR3 comprises 11 residues. The CDR3 protein is CASRQINEQFF. In DNA, the CDR3 is TGTGCCAGCAGACAGATCAATGAGCAGTTCTTC. The full variable domain, with the rest looked up from reference TRBV2 and TRBJ2-1, is EPEVTQTPSHQVTQMGQEVILRCVPISNHLYFYWYRQILGQKVEFLVSFYNNEISEKSEIFDDQFSVERPDGSNFTLKIRSTKLEDSAMYFCASRQINEQFFGPGTRLTVL.

This clone turned up a few times. V usage is TRBV19 and J usage is TRBJ2-7; TRBD2 matches 7 bases. The CDR3 has 12 residues. From germline, CDR1 is LNHDA and CDR2 SQIVND (reference sequence). The junction had 5 bases not matched to a gene; V was cut back by 6 bases and J by 6 bases. Written as DNA, the CDR3 is TGTGCCAGTAGCGGGAGGATCGGCGAGCAGTACTTC. Its protein product is CASSGRIGEQYF.

The chain is built from TRBV2 and TRBJ1-1; D gene ambiguous. The CDR3 consists of 14 residues. The V end lost 4 bases, the J end lost 4 bases, and 13 bases lay between the germline ends. CDR1 is SNHLY and CDR2 is FYNNEI in the germline V gene. Here the CDR3 DNA reads TGTGCCAGCAGTGCTACGGGAGGCACCACTGAAGCTTTCTTT. The encoded protein is CASSATGGTTEAFF.

As concerns this clone: In the same sample, other DNA sequences code for this CDR3. The chain is built from TRBV25-1 and TRBJ1-3, with 8 bases identical to TRBD1. The length of the CDR3 is 14 residues. After removal of 4 bases from V and 4 bases from J, the junction contained 3 bases not matched to a gene. Germline-derived CDR1 and CDR2 are MGHDK and SYGVNS. The CDR3 region is CASSGTGRGNTIYF. The CDR3 bases are TGTGCCAGCAGTGGGACAGGGCGAGGAAACACCATATATTTT.

The chain is built from TRBV2 and TRBJ2-1, with 8 bases lining up with TRBD2. The germline gives CDR1 SNHLY, CDR2 FYNNEI. The V gene end was trimmed by 6 bases and the J gene end by 7 bases; junction bases not matched to a gene: 8. This CDR3 is 14 amino acids long. CDR3 amino acids: CASRGTSYRNEQFF. CDR3 coding DNA: TGTGCCAGCAGGGGGACTAGTTATCGAAATGAGCAGTTCTTC.

This clone was seen more than once but under ten times. The gene calls are TRBV11-2 and TRBJ1-4; D might be TRBD1 (5 bases). CDR1 and CDR2 from the germline V gene are SGHAT and FQNNGV. Trimming removed 8 bases at V and 7 bases at J, with 11 bases between. There are 12 residues in the CDR3. The CDR3 protein is CASRTPSEKLFF. In nucleotides, the CDR3 is TGTGCCAGCCGGACACCTAGTGAAAAACTGTTTTTT.

This chain joins TRBV6-5 and TRBJ2-7; D gene uncertain. This CDR3 is 14 amino acids long. CDR1 MNHEY and CDR2 SVGAGI come from the germline V gene. V lost 5 bases to trimming and J lost 0 bases, with 11 bases between them. The CDR3 is CASSESQASYEQYF. In nucleotides, the CDR3 is TGTGCCAGCAGTGAGTCCCAAGCCTCCTACGAGCAGTACTTC.

The chain carries TRBV19 and TRBJ2-1; 10 nucleotides align to TRBD2. CDR1 and CDR2 from the germline V gene are LNHDA and SQIVND (reference sequence). After removal of 4 bases from V and 4 bases from J, the junction contained 7 bases not matched to a gene. This CDR3 has 16 amino acids. The CDR3 DNA follows: TGTGCCAGTAGTACTGGACTAGCGGAGCCTTACAATGAGCAGTTCTTC. Translating it yields CASSTGLAEPYNEQFF.

This chain uses TRBV7-6 with TRBJ2-7, with unresolved D. V lost 4 bases and J lost 4, with 8 bases in between. The germline V gene encodes CDR1 SGHVS and CDR2 FNYEAQ. The CDR3 runs 12 residues. CDR3 coding DNA: TGTGCCAGCAGCTCCCAACAATACGAGCAGTACTTC. It is translated as CASSSQQYEQYF. The entire variable domain, with the rest obtained from reference TRBV7-6 and TRBJ2-7, is as follows: GAGVSQSPRYKVTKRGQDVALRCDPISGHVSLYWYRQALGQGPEFLTYFNYEAQQDKSGLPNDRFSAERPEGSISTLTIQRTEQRDSAMYRCASSSQQYEQYFGPGTRLTVT.

J is TRBJ2-7 and V is TRBV2, with TRBD2 identical over 7 bases. The germline gives CDR1 SNHLY, CDR2 FYNNEI. The CDR3 extends over 13 amino acids. V trimming: 0 bases; J trimming: 7 bases; junction bases outside the gene matches: 3. CDR3 residues: CASSEALGGEQYF. CDR3 sequence (DNA): TGTGCCAGCAGTGAAGCGCTGGGGGGGGAGCAGTACTTC.

The genes are TRBV5-1 and TRBJ2-1; maybe TRBD1 (5 bases). There are 15 residues in the CDR3. Germline CDR1 is SGHRS and CDR2 is YFSETQ. Trimming stripped 4 bases from V and 6 bases from J, with 17 bases between. CDR3 loop: CASSSPSQGFNEQFF. CDR3 bases: TGCGCCAGCAGCAGTCCAAGTCAGGGTTTCAATGAGCAGTTCTTC.

This sequence joins TRBV19 and TRBJ2-5, with D possibly being TRBD2 (6 bases). Germline V CDR1 and CDR2: LNHDA, SQIVND (reference sequence). V was trimmed by 5 bases and J by 5 bases, leaving 15 bases between them. This CDR3 has 14 residues. CDR3 region: CASSSQGGSETQYF. The CDR3 DNA reads as TGTGCCAGTAGTTCTCAGGGAGGTTCCGAGACCCAGTACTTC.

This chain connects TRBV4-3 to TRBJ2-7; a weak D match, TRBD1 (5 bases). Germline CDR1 LGHNA, CDR2 YSLEER. The CDR3 has 13 amino acids. Trimming pared 4 bases from V and 6 bases from J, leaving 13 bases between. Written as DNA, the CDR3 is TGCGCCAGCAGCCGGACGACAGAGCTCGAGCAGTACTTC. Amino acids: CASSRTTELEQYF.

This clone was seen a handful of times. Other DNA sequences in this specimen translate into the identical CDR3. The rearrangement joins TRBV7-2 to TRBJ1-1, with D hard to call. The V gene lost 1 base and the J gene lost 4 bases, with 7 bases spanning the gap. CDR1 is SGHTA and CDR2 is FQGNSA in the germline V gene. The CDR3 totals 13 residues. CDR3: CASSLERGTEAFF. CDR3 coding DNA: TGTGCCAGCAGCTTAGAGCGGGGCACTGAAGCTTTCTTT.

The V gene is TRBV19, the J gene TRBJ1-2; 9 bases match TRBD1. CDR1 and CDR2 (germline): LNHDA, SQIVND (reference sequence). The CDR3 contains 16 residues. The junction had 16 bases not matched to a gene; V was cut back by 6 bases and J by 8 bases. The CDR3 protein is CASSETGGLTRIGYTF. DNA for the CDR3: TGTGCCAGTAGCGAAACAGGGGGCCTGACTCGTATAGGCTACACCTTC.

The chain is built from TRBV6-5 and TRBJ2-2; a weak D match, TRBD1 (6 bases). This CDR3 has 13 amino acids. Germline values: CDR1 MNHEY, CDR2 SVGAGI. Trimming removed 6 bases from V and 6 bases from J, with 11 bases in between. DNA of the CDR3: TGTGCCAGCAGATTCTCAGGGGCCGGGGAGCTGTTTTTT. As protein: CASRFSGAGELFF.

The CDR3 protein is CASSEAMEEQYF. DNA for the CDR3: TGTGCCAGCAGTGAAGCCATGGAGGAGCAGTACTTC. This chain uses TRBV6-1 with TRBJ2-7; D call uncertain. With 0 bases removed from V and 7 bases from J, the gap between germline ends came to 7 bases. Germline V gene data show CDR1 as MNHNS and CDR2 as SASEGT. This CDR3 spans 12 amino acids.

The V call is TRBV5-1, the J call TRBJ1-1; 9 positions agree with TRBD1. J lost 5 bases, V lost 3 bases, and 8 bases had no gene match. CDR3 length: 15 amino acids. CDR1 and CDR2 (germline): SGHRS, YFSETQ. Here the CDR3 reads CASSSADRGGTEAFF. The CDR3 DNA is TGCGCCAGCAGCTCTGCCGACAGGGGGGGTACTGAAGCTTTCTTT. The whole variable domain, remainder taken from reference TRBV5-1 and TRBJ1-1, is KAGVTQTPRYLIKTRGQQVTLSCSPISGHRSVSWYQQTPGQGLQFLFEYFSETQRNKGNFPGRFSGRQFSNSRSEMNVSTLELGDSALYLCASSSADRGGTEAFFGQGTRLTVV.

The chain is built from TRBV6-1 and TRBJ2-5, with TRBD1 identical over 8 bases. V lost 6 bases to trimming and J lost 5 bases; unmatched junction nucleotides: 11. From germline, CDR1 is MNHNS and CDR2 SASEGT. The CDR3 is 15 amino acids. The chain's CDR3 is CASSPALRQGETQYF. As DNA, the CDR3 is TGTGCCAGCAGCCCCGCCCTTCGACAGGGGGAGACCCAGTACTTC.

This clone was picked up a small number of times. The chain carries TRBV29-1 and TRBJ1-1; D is perhaps TRBD1 (5 bases). Germline CDR1 and CDR2: SQVTM and ANQGSEA. V was clipped by 7 bases and J by 1 base, with 16 bases between them. The CDR3 covers 14 residues. In nucleotides, the CDR3 is TGCAGCGCTAGAGATGGGACTCGGAACACTGAAGCTTTCTTT. It yields the protein CSARDGTRNTEAFF.

This rearrangement joins TRBV6-4 to TRBJ2-2; TRBD1 might be the D (6 bases). Germline-derived CDR1 and CDR2 are MRHNA and SNTAGT. The CDR3 runs 15 residues. The germline V and J ends were trimmed by 4 bases and 5 bases, with 14 bases remaining between them. Written as DNA, the CDR3 is TGTGCCAGCAGTGTGGGGACAAATCCAACCGGGGAGCTGTTTTTT. Translated: CASSVGTNPTGELFF.

Concerning this clone itself: The junction departs from germline at one end; a sequencing error may be responsible. The chain is built from TRBV5-6 and TRBJ2-2; 7 bases line up with TRBD2. The germline gives CDR1 SGHDT, CDR2 YYEEEE. The CDR3 is made up of 15 amino acids. As DNA, the CDR3 is TGTGCCAGCAGCATCCGGGTCCTTCGTGGGGGGGGGCTGTTTTTT. Its protein product is CASSIRVLRGGGLFF.